The 31 T cell receptor beta chains reported below all come from one sample, sequenced in a study of T cell repertoires in aging, cancer and after chemotherapy. Rearranged V-D-J TRB sequences were amplified with a mixed TRB-A/B primer pool. From the multiplex PCR reads, TCRdb called clonotypes with MiXCR, one entry per CDR3 protein. There are more than 8,000 distinct CDR3 sequences in the sample; 33% occur only once, and over 10% lies in the top ten. Amplification of TCR beta used genomic DNA extracted from peripheral blood. Sequencing was carried out using blood. The receptor set was obtained from a human donor in good health. The donor label of this sample is uncertain.

V and J are TRBV5-6 and TRBJ1-4, with D possibly matching TRBD1 (6 bases). The V gene's germline CDR1 is SGHDT and CDR2 YYEEEE. The V end lost 0 bases, the J end lost 8 bases, and 14 bases lay between the germline ends. The CDR3 length is 15 residues. The CDR3 DNA reads TGTGCCAGCAGCTTGGCCGGTAGGGGGGGCGAAAAACTGTTTTTT. This codes for CASSLAGRGGEKLFF.

This clonotype is medium-sized within its sample. The rearrangement links TRBV27 to TRBJ2-5; D unresolved. The V gene lost 2 bases and the J gene lost 5 bases, with 9 bases spanning the gap. CDR3 size: 13 residues. The V gene's germline CDR1 is MNHEY and CDR2 SMNVEV (reference sequence). The CDR3 DNA reads as TGTGCCAGCAGTTTAGGCCTAAGGGAGACCCAGTACTTC. This translates into CASSLGLRETQYF.

With respect to this clonotype: Possible read error: a much larger clone is one base away. The rearrangement uses TRBV29-1 and TRBJ1-5; the match to TRBD1 covers 10 bases. Germline V gene data show CDR1 as SQVTM and CDR2 as ANQGSEA. The CDR3 totals 14 residues. After removal of 4 bases from V and 5 bases from J, the junction contained 5 bases not matched to a gene. The CDR3 nucleotides are TGCAGCGTTGCCATTGGGACAGGGGATCAGCCCCAGCATTTT. Protein sequence: CSVAIGTGDQPQHF.

The genes are TRBV5-1 and TRBJ2-3, with D hard to call. Between the trimmed V and J ends, which lost 0 bases and 3 bases, there was a span of 20 bases. CDR3 length equals 18 residues. In germline, CDR1 is SGHRS, CDR2 YFSETQ. The chain's CDR3 is CASSLASGYSRITDTQYF. The CDR3 DNA reads TGCGCCAGCAGCTTGGCTTCCGGGTACTCAAGGATTACAGATACGCAGTATTTT.

The sample holds a few counts of this clonotype. The chain is built from TRBV5-3 and TRBJ1-1, with 7 bases aligning to TRBD1. TRBV5-3 is treated as an ORF (open reading frame) with a function not yet certain. The CDR3 extends over 17 amino acids. V shed 0 bases, J shed 4 bases, and the junction held 12 bases outside the gene matches. The CDR3 here is CARSLGSTGIKSTEAFF. The CDR3 DNA reads as TGTGCCAGAAGCTTGGGGTCGACAGGGATTAAGAGCACTGAAGCTTTCTTT.

As to this clonotype: Sequence at one end of the junction differs from germline and may be a read error. The V and J genes are TRBV5-1 and TRBJ2-3, with D unclear. CDR3 length: 15 residues. Germline CDR1 reads SGHRS; CDR2 reads YFSETQ. CDR3 in amino acids: CASRPYLRGTETQYF. The DNA of the CDR3 is TGTGCCAGCAGACCTTACTTACGAGGCACAGAAACGCAGTATTTT.

The chain is built from TRBV7-6 and TRBJ2-7, with 10 positions matching TRBD1. Germline CDR1 is SGHVS and CDR2 is FNYEAQ. V was pared by 4 bases and J by 5 bases, with 8 bases of the junction left unmatched. The length of the CDR3 is 15 residues. The CDR3 DNA reads as TGTGCCAGCAGCTCGTGGACAGGGGGATCCGACGAGCAGTACTTC. It is translated as CASSSWTGGSDEQYF. Variable domain in full (rest from reference TRBV7-6 and TRBJ2-7): GAGVSQSPRYKVTKRGQDVALRCDPISGHVSLYWYRQALGQGPEFLTYFNYEAQQDKSGLPNDRFSAERPEGSISTLTIQRTEQRDSAMYRCASSSWTGGSDEQYFGPGTRLTVT.

The gene calls are TRBV5-4 and TRBJ2-5, with TRBD1 identical over 10 bases. V lost 4 bases, J lost 5 bases, and 8 bases stayed unmatched. Germline CDR1 SGHNT, CDR2 YYREEE (reference sequence). The CDR3 extends over 15 amino acids. CDR3 DNA: TGTGCCAGCAGCCCGCCGGGACAGGGGTCCGAGACCCAGTACTTC. Translating it yields CASSPPGQGSETQYF.

The chain carries TRBV6-5 and TRBJ2-5; the D gene is possibly TRBD1 (6 bases). Deletions cut 5 bases from V and 1 base from J, with 8 bases between. From germline, CDR1 is MNHEY and CDR2 SVGAGI. The CDR3 is 13 residues long. The CDR3, as DNA: TGTGCCAGCAGTGGACAGCCCCAAGAGACCCAGTACTTC. Protein: CASSGQPQETQYF.

This chain joins TRBV5-1 and TRBJ1-2; unclear D gene. Germline CDR1 reads SGHRS; CDR2 reads YFSETQ. There are 14 residues in the CDR3. V lost 2 bases and J 5 bases, leaving 13 bases between the germline ends. The CDR3 region is CASSLGTRTYGYTF. Written as DNA, the CDR3 is TGCGCCAGCAGCTTAGGTACACGCACGTATGGCTACACCTTC.

This rearrangement joins TRBV12-3 or TRBV12-4 to TRBJ2-2, with D maybe TRBD2 (5 bases). The ends were cut back, 6 bases at V and 7 bases at J, with 21 bases in the middle. This CDR3 contains 16 residues. The CDR3 is CASSPRGGGNYGELFF. The CDR3 nucleotides are TGTGCCAGCAGCCCTAGAGGAGGTGGGAACTACGGGGAGCTGTTTTTT.

This clonotype was counted only a few times. The V call is TRBV5-6, the J call TRBJ1-2; a possible D gene is TRBD1 (5 bases). This CDR3 is 12 amino acids long. The germline V and J ends were trimmed by 4 bases and 8 bases, with 12 bases remaining between them. Looked up from germline, CDR1 is SGHDT and CDR2 is YYEEEE. In nucleotides, the CDR3 is TGTGCCAGCAGCCCATTGGGGCAGGGCTACACCTTC. This sequence encodes CASSPLGQGYTF.

V is TRBV6-1 and J is TRBJ1-3, with TRBD1 matching 7 bases. The CDR3 length is 14 residues. Per the germline V gene, CDR1 is MNHNS and CDR2 is SASEGT. The V segment lost 6 bases and the J segment 2 bases; nucleotides outside the gene matches: 4. CDR3 region: CASSLTGAGNTIYF. The DNA of the CDR3 is TGTGCCAGCAGCCTAACAGGGGCTGGAAACACCATATATTTT.

The chain is built from TRBV6-2 or TRBV6-3 and TRBJ2-5; D gene unclear. Trimming took off 2 bases at V and 0 bases at J, with 10 bases between the two ends. Germline V gene sequence: CDR1 MNHEY, CDR2 SVGEGT. This CDR3 has 15 amino acids. This CDR3 is CASSYNRQNQETQYF. The CDR3 DNA is TGTGCCAGCAGTTACAACCGGCAAAACCAAGAGACCCAGTACTTC.

The chain is built from TRBV5-6 and TRBJ2-5; D gene unclear. V was cut by 6 bases and J by 1 base, with 13 bases left in between. Germline-derived CDR1 and CDR2 are SGHDT and YYEEEE. The CDR3 is 14 residues long. The DNA for the CDR3 is TGTGCCAGCACCGGAAGCCCGATCCAAGAGACCCAGTACTTC. Amino acids: CASTGSPIQETQYF. Filled out from reference TRBV5-6 and TRBJ2-5, the complete variable domain reads DAGVTQSPTHLIKTRGQQVTLRCSPKSGHDTVSWYQQALGQGPQFIFQYYEEEERQRGNFPDRFSGHQFPNYSSELNVNALLLGDSALYLCASTGSPIQETQYFGPGTRLLVL.

The chain uses TRBV27 and TRBJ1-5; TRBD1 is a possible D gene (5 bases). The CDR3 length is 13 residues. CDR1 is MNHEY and CDR2 is SMNVEV in the germline V gene (reference sequence). The V end was cut by 4 bases, the J end by 4 bases, with 8 bases between. The CDR3 nucleotides read TGTGCCAGCAGTTGGGGCCTTAATCAGCCCCAGCATTTT. This gives the protein CASSWGLNQPQHF.

The J gene is TRBJ2-1, the V gene TRBV14; tentative D call: TRBD2 (6 bases). The V end lost 3 bases, the J end lost 8 bases, and 17 bases lay between the germline ends. Per germline, CDR1 SGHDN and CDR2 FVKESK. The CDR3 runs 15 residues. CDR3 sequence: CASSHGAGFRDEQFF. CDR3 sequence (DNA): TGTGCCAGCAGCCACGGAGCGGGTTTTAGGGATGAGCAGTTCTTC.

The rearrangement uses TRBV5-4 and TRBJ2-1; no clear D. V dropped 4 bases and J dropped 10 bases, with 15 bases sitting between them. CDR3 length equals 13 residues. Germline CDR1 SGHNT, CDR2 YYREEE (reference sequence). In DNA, the CDR3 is TGTGCCAGCAGCCGATCCCTCAACTACGAGCAGTTCTTC. Translating it yields CASSRSLNYEQFF.

The V and J genes are TRBV10-3 and TRBJ1-2; a possible D gene is TRBD1 (6 bases). The CDR3 covers 16 residues. V lost 6 bases and J 6 bases, leaving 23 bases between the germline ends. The germline CDR1 and CDR2 sequences are ENHRY and SYGVKD. The CDR3 DNA reads TGTGCCATCAGCGAACTACTACAGGGCGAGTACCATGGCTACACCTTC. This gives the protein CAISELLQGEYHGYTF.

The sample holds a few counts of this clonotype. The chain is built from TRBV5-1 and TRBJ2-7; 9 positions agree with TRBD1. Germline CDR1 reads SGHRS; CDR2 reads YFSETQ. The CDR3 runs to 15 residues. The ends lost 3 bases at V and 0 bases at J; junction bases unmatched: 4. This chain's CDR3 is CASSSGQGRSYEQYF. Here the CDR3 DNA reads TGCGCCAGCAGCTCTGGACAGGGGCGCTCCTACGAGCAGTACTTC.

The genes are TRBV5-1 and TRBJ2-1; unclear D gene. CDR1 is SGHRS and CDR2 is YFSETQ in the germline V gene. The ends were cut back, 2 bases at V and 1 base at J, with 10 bases in the middle. The CDR3 runs 15 residues. Written as DNA, the CDR3 is TGCGCCAGCAGCTTACCGACAAGTTCCTACAATGAGCAGTTCTTC. Translating it yields CASSLPTSSYNEQFF.

This chain connects TRBV5-4 to TRBJ2-5; 8 bases map to TRBD2. The germline gives CDR1 SGHNT, CDR2 YYREEE (reference sequence). This CDR3 is 15 amino acids long. V lost 6 bases to trimming and J lost 5 bases; unmatched junction nucleotides: 12. The CDR3 nucleotides read TGTGCCAGCACCCTGGCGGGGGGCGGTGGTGAGACCCAGTACTTC. Protein: CASTLAGGGGETQYF.

The chain carries TRBV27 and TRBJ1-2, with D possibly being TRBD1 (6 bases). The CDR3 runs to 14 residues. Germline V gives CDR1 MNHEY, CDR2 SMNVEV (reference sequence). V lost 4 bases, J lost 8 bases, and 17 bases lay in between. The CDR3 loop is CASSSGGRARGYTF. Written as DNA, the CDR3 is TGTGCCAGCAGTTCCGGGGGCAGGGCAAGGGGCTACACCTTC.

On this clonotype itself: The junction differs from germline at one of its ends, possibly a read error. The chain has TRBV27 and TRBJ1-5; maybe TRBD1 (5 bases). The CDR3 contains 13 residues. In germline, CDR1 is MNHEY, CDR2 SMNVEV (reference sequence). CDR3: CASADGGNQHQHF. The CDR3 DNA reads TGTGCCAGCGCTGACGGGGGAAATCAGCACCAGCATTTT.

This clonotype is medium-sized (0.01 to 0.1%). The chain uses TRBV30 and TRBJ1-2, with D possibly being TRBD1 (5 bases). Trimming cost V 0 bases and J 10 bases, with 12 bases left between them. CDR3 length: 12 residues. CDR1 GTSNPN and CDR2 SVGIG come from the germline V gene (reference sequence). In DNA, the CDR3 is TGTGCCTGGAGTGTAGTAGGGGTTGACTACACCTTC. Translating it yields CAWSVVGVDYTF.

The chain uses TRBV7-2 and TRBJ2-7; perhaps TRBD1 as D (6 bases). Trimming removed 1 base from V and 4 bases from J, with 14 bases in between. The CDR3 has 15 residues. Looked up from germline, CDR1 is SGHTA and CDR2 is FQGNSA. CDR3 nucleotides: TGTGCCAGCAGCTTAGTGGGAACTCAGGGGTACGAGCAGTACTTC. Protein product: CASSLVGTQGYEQYF. Together with reference TRBV7-2 and TRBJ2-7, the CDR3 gives the full variable domain: GAGVSQSPSNKVTEKGKDVELRCDPISGHTALYWYRQSLGQGLEFLIYFQGNSAPDKSGLPSDRFSAERTGGSVSTLTIQRTQQEDSAVYLCASSLVGTQGYEQYFGPGTRLTVT.

By frequency in the sample, this clonotype is medium-sized. The chain links TRBV12-3 or TRBV12-4 to TRBJ2-3; TRBD2 agrees at 8 bases. V gave up 10 bases and J gave up 1 base; unmatched junction bases: 7. The CDR3 length is 14 residues. The CDR3 DNA follows: TGTGCCACTCAGCGGGGGAGCCGCACAGATACGCAGTATTTT. Translating gives CATQRGSRTDTQYF.

The chain is built from TRBV6-5 and TRBJ1-4; 7 nucleotides align to TRBD1. V was clipped by 8 bases and J by 5 bases; unmatched bases: 8. The CDR3 loop spans 14 amino acids. Germline values: CDR1 MNHEY, CDR2 SVGAGI. CDR3 DNA: TGTGCCAGCCGACAGGGTTTTTCCAATGAAAAACTGTTTTTT. Protein product: CASRQGFSNEKLFF.

The chain is built from TRBV12-3 or TRBV12-4 and TRBJ2-2, with 9 bases matching TRBD2. CDR3 length: 15 amino acids. The junction had 4 bases not matched to a gene; V was cut back by 5 bases and J by 3 bases. CDR3 amino acids: CASSGERGDTGELFF. The DNA for the CDR3 is TGTGCCAGCAGTGGAGAGCGGGGGGACACCGGGGAGCTGTTTTTT.

The sample holds a few counts of this clonotype. The chain combines TRBV19 with TRBJ1-1; 7 bases align to TRBD1. The J segment lost 0 bases and the V segment lost 2 bases, leaving 3 bases of the junction unmatched. The V gene's germline CDR1 is LNHDA and CDR2 SQIVND (reference sequence). The CDR3 runs 15 residues. The CDR3 sequence is CASSITGAMNTEAFF. The CDR3 coding sequence is TGTGCCAGTAGTATAACAGGGGCCATGAACACTGAAGCTTTCTTT. The complete variable domain, with remaining parts taken from reference TRBV19 and TRBJ1-1, reads DGGITQSPKYLFRKEGQNVTLSCEQNLNHDAMYWYRQDPGQGLRLIYYSQIVNDFQKGDIAEGYSVSREKKESFPLTVTSAQKNPTAFYLCASSITGAMNTEAFFGQGTRLTVV.

This clonotype is medium-sized. J is TRBJ1-4 and V is TRBV19; the match to TRBD1 covers 9 bases. Germline trimming cut 8 bases from V and 0 bases from J; bases unmatched to any gene: 4. CDR3 length equals 15 residues. The germline CDR1 and CDR2 sequences are LNHDA and SQIVND (reference sequence). Here the CDR3 reads CASRDRDSTNEKLFF. CDR3 bases: TGTGCCAGTCGGGACAGGGACTCAACTAATGAAAAACTGTTTTTT. The full variable domain, rest sourced from reference TRBV19 and TRBJ1-4, is DGGITQSPKYLFRKEGQNVTLSCEQNLNHDAMYWYRQDPGQGLRLIYYSQIVNDFQKGDIAEGYSVSREKKESFPLTVTSAQKNPTAFYLCASRDRDSTNEKLFFGSGTQLSVL.